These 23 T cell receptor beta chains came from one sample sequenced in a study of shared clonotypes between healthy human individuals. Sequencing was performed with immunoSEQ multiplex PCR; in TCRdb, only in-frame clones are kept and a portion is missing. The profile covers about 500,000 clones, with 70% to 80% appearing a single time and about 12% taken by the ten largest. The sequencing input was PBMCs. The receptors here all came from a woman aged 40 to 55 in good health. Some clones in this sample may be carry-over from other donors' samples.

The CDR3 spells CASSRTTGQADGYTF. The CDR3 region has the DNA TGTGCCAGCAGCCGAACAACAGGGCAGGCGGATGGCTACACCTTC. The chain recombines TRBV9 with TRBJ1-2, with a tentative D call TRBD1 (6 bases). V was clipped by 4 bases and J by 6 bases, with 19 bases between them. The CDR3 has 15 residues. Germline CDR1 SGDLS, CDR2 YYNGEE.

CDR3 residues: CASSEQGVNTEAFF. The CDR3 bases are TGTGCCAGCAGTGAACAGGGCGTGAACACTGAAGCTTTCTTT. The J gene is TRBJ1-1, the V gene TRBV6-1; weak D call: TRBD1 (5 bases). V gave up 2 bases and J gave up 0 bases, with 7 bases separating them. The V gene's germline CDR1 is MNHNS and CDR2 SASEGT. CDR3 length: 14 amino acids.

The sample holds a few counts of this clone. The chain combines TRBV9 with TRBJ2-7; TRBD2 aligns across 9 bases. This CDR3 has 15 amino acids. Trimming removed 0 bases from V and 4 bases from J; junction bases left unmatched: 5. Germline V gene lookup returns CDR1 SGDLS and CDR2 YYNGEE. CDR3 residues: CASSVEGTSFYEQYF. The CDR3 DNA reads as TGTGCCAGCAGCGTAGAGGGGACTAGCTTTTACGAGCAGTACTTC.

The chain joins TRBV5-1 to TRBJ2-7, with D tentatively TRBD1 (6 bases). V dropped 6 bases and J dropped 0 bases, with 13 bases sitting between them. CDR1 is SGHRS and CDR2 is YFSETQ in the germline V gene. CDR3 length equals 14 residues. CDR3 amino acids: CASNQGSSSYEQYF. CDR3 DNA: TGCGCCAGCAATCAGGGGTCTAGCTCCTACGAGCAGTACTTC.

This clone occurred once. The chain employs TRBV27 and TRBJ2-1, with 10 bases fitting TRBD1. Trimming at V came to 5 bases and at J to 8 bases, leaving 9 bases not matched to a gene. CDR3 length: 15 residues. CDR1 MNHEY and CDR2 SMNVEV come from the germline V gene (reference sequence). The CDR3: CASSIRQGAVYEQFF. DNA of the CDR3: TGTGCCAGCAGTATCCGACAGGGGGCTGTCTATGAGCAGTTCTTC.

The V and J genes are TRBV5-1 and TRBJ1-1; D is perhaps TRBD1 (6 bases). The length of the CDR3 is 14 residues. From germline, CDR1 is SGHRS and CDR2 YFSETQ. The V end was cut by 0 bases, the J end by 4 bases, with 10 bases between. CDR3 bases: TGCGCCAGCAGCTTGGGGGCGGGGGCCACTGAAGCTTTCTTT. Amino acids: CASSLGAGATEAFF.

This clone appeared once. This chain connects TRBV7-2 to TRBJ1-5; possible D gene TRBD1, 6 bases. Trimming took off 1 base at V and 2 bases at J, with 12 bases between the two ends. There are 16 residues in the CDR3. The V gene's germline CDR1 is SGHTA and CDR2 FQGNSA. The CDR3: CASSLEGAGGNQPQHF. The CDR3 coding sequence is TGTGCCAGCAGCTTAGAAGGAGCAGGGGGCAATCAGCCCCAGCATTTT. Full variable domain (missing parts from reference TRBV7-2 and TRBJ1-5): GAGVSQSPSNKVTEKGKDVELRCDPISGHTALYWYRQSLGQGLEFLIYFQGNSAPDKSGLPSDRFSAERTGGSVSTLTIQRTQQEDSAVYLCASSLEGAGGNQPQHFGDGTRLSIL.

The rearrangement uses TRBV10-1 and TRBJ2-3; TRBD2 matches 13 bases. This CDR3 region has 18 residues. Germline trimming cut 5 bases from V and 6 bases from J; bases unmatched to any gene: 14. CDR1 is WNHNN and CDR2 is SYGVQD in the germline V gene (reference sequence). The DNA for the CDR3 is TGCGCCAGCAGTTCCAACCCAGGACTAGCGGGAGCGTCGGATACGCAGTATTTT. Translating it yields CASSSNPGLAGASDTQYF.

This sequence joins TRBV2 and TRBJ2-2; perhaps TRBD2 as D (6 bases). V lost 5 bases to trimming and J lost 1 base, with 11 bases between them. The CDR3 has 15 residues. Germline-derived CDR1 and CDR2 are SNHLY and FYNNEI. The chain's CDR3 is CASSSRDLNTGELFF. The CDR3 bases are TGTGCCAGCAGTTCCCGGGACTTGAACACCGGGGAGCTGTTTTTT.

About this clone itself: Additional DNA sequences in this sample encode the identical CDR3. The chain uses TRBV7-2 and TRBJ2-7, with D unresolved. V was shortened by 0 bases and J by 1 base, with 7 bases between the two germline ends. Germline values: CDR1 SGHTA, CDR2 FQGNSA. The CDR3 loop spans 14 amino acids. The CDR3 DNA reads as TGTGCCAGCAGCTTAGCGTCGGGTTCCTACGAGCAGTACTTC. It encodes CASSLASGSYEQYF.

The DNA for the CDR3 is TGCGCCAGCAGCCCGATAGGGGGGGCAAACGGCTACACCTTC. This codes for CASSPIGGANGYTF. The V call is TRBV5-1, the J call TRBJ1-2; TRBD1 might be the D (6 bases). Germline assignment: CDR1 SGHRS and CDR2 YFSETQ. V gave up 4 bases and J gave up 8 bases, with 18 bases separating them. The CDR3 loop spans 14 amino acids. Full variable domain (missing parts from reference TRBV5-1 and TRBJ1-2): KAGVTQTPRYLIKTRGQQVTLSCSPISGHRSVSWYQQTPGQGLQFLFEYFSETQRNKGNFPGRFSGRQFSNSRSEMNVSTLELGDSALYLCASSPIGGANGYTFGSGTRLTVV.

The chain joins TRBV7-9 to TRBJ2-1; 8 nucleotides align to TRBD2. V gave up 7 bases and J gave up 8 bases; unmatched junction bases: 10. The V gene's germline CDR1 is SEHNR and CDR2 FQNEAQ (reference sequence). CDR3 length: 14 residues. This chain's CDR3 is CASTLSGGVDEQFF. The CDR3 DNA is TGTGCCAGCACTCTGTCGGGAGGGGTGGATGAGCAGTTCTTC.

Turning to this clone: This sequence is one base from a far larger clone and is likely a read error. DNA for the CDR3: TGTGCCAGCAGCTCGACAGGGAGGGCAGGCGAGGCCCAGTACTTC. It yields the protein CASSSTGRAGEAQYF. This chain uses TRBV7-3 with TRBJ2-5; the D call may be TRBD1 or TRBD2 (7 bases each). The V gene's germline CDR1 is SGHTA and CDR2 FQGTGA. CDR3 length equals 15 residues. Trimming removed 4 bases from V and 9 bases from J, with 21 bases in between.

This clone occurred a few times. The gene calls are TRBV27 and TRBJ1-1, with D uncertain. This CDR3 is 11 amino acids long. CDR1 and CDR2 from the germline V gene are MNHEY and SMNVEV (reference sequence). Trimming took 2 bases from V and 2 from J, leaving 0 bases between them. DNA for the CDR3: TGTGCCAGCAGTTTAAACACTGAAGCTTTCTTT. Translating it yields CASSLNTEAFF.

The CDR3 coding sequence is TGCGCCAGCAGCCAGGGCCGAATGAGGCCAGTTCAAGAGCAGTACTTC. Its translation: CASSQGRMRPVQEQYF. V and J are TRBV4-1 and TRBJ2-7, with D unclear. V shed 3 bases and J shed 7 bases, with 22 bases lying between them. The CDR3 spans 16 residues. Germline V gives CDR1 MGHRA, CDR2 YSYEKL.

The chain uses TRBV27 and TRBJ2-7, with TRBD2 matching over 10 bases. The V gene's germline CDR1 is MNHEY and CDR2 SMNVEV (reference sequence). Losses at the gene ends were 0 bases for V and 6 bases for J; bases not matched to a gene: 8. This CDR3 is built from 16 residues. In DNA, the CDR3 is TGTGCCAGCAGTTTATCGCGGGCTAGCGGGGGCGGCGAGCAGTACTTC. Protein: CASSLSRASGGGEQYF.

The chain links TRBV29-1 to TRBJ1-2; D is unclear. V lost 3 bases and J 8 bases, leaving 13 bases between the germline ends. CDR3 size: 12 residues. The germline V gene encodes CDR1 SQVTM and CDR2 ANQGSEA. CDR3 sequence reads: CSVDASSGGYTF. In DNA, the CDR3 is TGCAGCGTTGACGCATCCTCGGGAGGCTACACCTTC.

CDR3 nucleotide sequence: TGTGCCAGCAGCCGCCAGGAGAGGGGAAGCAATCAGCCCCAGCATTTT. It is translated as CASSRQERGSNQPQHF. V is TRBV5-8 and J is TRBJ1-5, with D perhaps matching TRBD1 (5 bases). Trimming removed 4 bases from V and 1 base from J, with 15 bases in between. The CDR3 is 16 amino acids. Germline loops: CDR1 SGHTS, CDR2 YDEGEE. The variable domain in full, with the rest retrieved from reference TRBV5-8 and TRBJ1-5, is EAGVTQSPTHLIKTRGQQATLRCSPISGHTSVYWYQQALGLGLQFLLWYDEGEERNRGNFPPRFSGRQFPNYSSELNVNALELEDSALYLCASSRQERGSNQPQHFGDGTRLSIL.

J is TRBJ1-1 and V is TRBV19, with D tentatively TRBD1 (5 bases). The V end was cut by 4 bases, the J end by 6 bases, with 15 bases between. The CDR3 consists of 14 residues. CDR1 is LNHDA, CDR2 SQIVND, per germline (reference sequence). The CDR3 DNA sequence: TGTGCCAGTAGTACGTCCGGGGGGGGACCTGAAGCTTTCTTT. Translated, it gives CASSTSGGGPEAFF.

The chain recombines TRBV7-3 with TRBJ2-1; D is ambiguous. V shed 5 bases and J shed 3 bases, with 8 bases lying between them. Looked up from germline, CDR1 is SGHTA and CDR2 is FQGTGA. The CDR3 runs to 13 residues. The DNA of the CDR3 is TGTGCCAGCAGCCCGTATGGCTACAATGAGCAGTTCTTC. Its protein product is CASSPYGYNEQFF.

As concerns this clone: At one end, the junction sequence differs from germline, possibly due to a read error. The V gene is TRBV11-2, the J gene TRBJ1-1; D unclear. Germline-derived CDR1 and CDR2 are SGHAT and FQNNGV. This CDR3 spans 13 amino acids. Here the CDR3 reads CASSLDVYTKAFF. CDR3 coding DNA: TGTGCCAGCAGCTTAGATGTGTACACTAAAGCTTTCTTT.

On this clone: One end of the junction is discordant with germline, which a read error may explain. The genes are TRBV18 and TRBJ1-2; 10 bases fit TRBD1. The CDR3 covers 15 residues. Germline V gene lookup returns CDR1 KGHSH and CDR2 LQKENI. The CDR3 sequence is CAGSPETGGAKGYTF. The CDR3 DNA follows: TGTGCCGGCTCACCTGAGACAGGGGGCGCGAAGGGCTACACCTTC.

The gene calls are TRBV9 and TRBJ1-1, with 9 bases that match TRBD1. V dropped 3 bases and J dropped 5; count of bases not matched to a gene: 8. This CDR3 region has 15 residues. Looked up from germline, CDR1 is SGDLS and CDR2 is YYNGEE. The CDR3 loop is CASSGTGGGGTEAFF. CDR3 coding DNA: TGTGCCAGCAGCGGAACAGGGGGCGGAGGTACTGAAGCTTTCTTT.